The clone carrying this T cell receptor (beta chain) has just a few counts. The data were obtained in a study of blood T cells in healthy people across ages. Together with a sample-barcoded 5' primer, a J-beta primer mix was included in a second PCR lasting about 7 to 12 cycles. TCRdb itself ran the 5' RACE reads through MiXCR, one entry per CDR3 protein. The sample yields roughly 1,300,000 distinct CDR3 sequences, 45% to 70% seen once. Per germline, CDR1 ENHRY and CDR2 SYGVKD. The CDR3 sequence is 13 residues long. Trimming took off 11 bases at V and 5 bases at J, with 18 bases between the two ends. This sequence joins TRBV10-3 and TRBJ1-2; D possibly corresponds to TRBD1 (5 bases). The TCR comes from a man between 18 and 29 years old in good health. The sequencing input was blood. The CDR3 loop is CAALDSGGYGYTF. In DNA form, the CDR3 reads TGTGCCGCGCTCGACAGTGGGGGGTATGGCTACACCTTC.